This T cell receptor beta chain was documented in a study of blood T cell repertoires in COVID-19 (dated by TCRdb to between 2020 and 2021). Turning to the overall study: Samples from collaborators originated in the United States, Italy and Spain and spanned both the acute and convalescent phases of COVID-19. The prospective study material was composed of cDNA or gDNA derived from T cells, B-cell-depleted T cells, or PBMCs. Subjects who had been exposed to COVID-19, were actively infected with it, or had recovered from it provided the deeply sampled blood TCRbeta repertoires that made up the dataset. The repertoires were released in a freely available public database meant as a resource for research on the immune response to SARS-CoV-2. Samples were obtained from the ongoing ImmuneRACE study (first 160 participants) and from 1,254 subjects provided by 6 global collaborators. The sample metadata nearly always contained a de-identified subject ID, COVID-19 status, age in years and sex. HLA class I and class II types, where available, came from metadata supplied by the sample provider rather than from assay-based typing. General study outcomes and caveats: The amount of clinical and demographic metadata varied by source and participant and was provided uncurated.

Points on this clone: This receptor's antigen is unknown. No base quality values were provided; no much bigger clone lies one nucleotide off.

Whole blood was collected in K2EDTA tubes by collaborating institutions according to the institutions' own protocols. For TCRbeta analysis, collaborators shipped samples in one of three forms: frozen whole blood, isolated PBMCs, or DNA extracted from either of those sample types. TCRbeta CDR3 regions were amplified from genomic DNA using the immunoSEQ Assay, a bias-controlled multiplex PCR. As for how the authors treated the data: The number of nucleated cells in each sample was estimated by amplification of reference gene primers within the assay. Sequence reads were collapsed and filtered to measure the absolute abundance of every unique TCRbeta CDR3 rearrangement. For each sample, productive Simpson clonality was calculated as the square root of Simpson's diversity index across productive rearrangements. The table comes from immuneACCESS by way of TCRdb, which keeps in-frame sequences with V and J called. Part of the clones is missing from these tables; in studies checked, under half for an unresolved V gene and the rest for unknown reasons. The V and J calls and the clone size are those of that table, but D and trimming were determined from the DNA. The sample yields under 200,000 clones; roughly 91% were counted once. Around 6% of the sample is taken by the ten largest.

This TCR came from a man in his forties with active or convalescent COVID-19. The specimen sequenced was peripheral blood.

The nucleotide sequence reads as follows: TGTGCCAGCAACCCCCCCGACAGATTGACCCAGTACTTC. This gives the protein CASNPPDRLTQYF. The chain joins TRBV7-2 to TRBJ2-5; a tentative D match to TRBD1 spans 5 bases. The germline V gene encodes CDR1 SGHTA and CDR2 FQGNSA. V is pared back by 7 bases and J by 7 bases, with 16 bases lying between the germline termini. The CDR3 holds 13 amino acids from the cysteine to the phenylalanine. Of the read, only the CDR3 DNA is kept; its 39 bases are in frame from base 1. Reference TRBV7-2 and TRBJ2-5 proteins supply the regions before and after the CDR3; the full variable domain is: GAGVSQSPSNKVTEKGKDVELRCDPISGHTALYWYRQSLGQGLEFLIYFQGNSAPDKSGLPSDRFSAERTGGSVSTLTIQRTQQEDSAVYLCASNPPDRLTQYFGPGTRLLVL.